Listed below are T cell receptor beta chains from one sample, sequenced in a study of T-cell memory formation after mild COVID-19. TCRdb called the 5' RACE reads again in MiXCR, with one record for every CDR3 protein. The sample has about 100,000 distinct CDR3 sequences, over 13% seen once. The sequenced sample was PBMCs or a T cell subset sorted from them (not recorded which). These receptors all come from a man between 18 and 35 years old who had mild COVID-19 (a few samples of this study predate the infection). Cell type and time point are not known. Both conserved end residues are trimmed from each CDR3.

length: 14; V: TRBV5-5; J: TRBJ1-5; CDR3: ASSLGGPSRRQPQH
length: 15; V: TRBV4-1; J: TRBJ2-2; CDR3: ASSPTPGQANTGELF
length: 12; V: TRBV7-9; J: TRBJ2-7; CDR3: ASSSRDGSYEQY
length: 16; V: TRBV7-2; J: TRBJ2-3; CDR3: ASSSNLAGATTGSTQY
length: 13; V: TRBV5-4; J: TRBJ2-6; CDR3: ASSPGWSGANVLT
length: 13; V: TRBV15; J: TRBJ1-2; CDR3: ATSDRTEGPGGYT
length: 11; V: TRBV29-1; J: TRBJ2-6; CDR3: SVALSGANVLT
length: 12; V: TRBV12-5; J: TRBJ2-7; CDR3: ASGFWTGVYEQY
length: 13; V: TRBV5-1; J: TRBJ2-3; CDR3: ASSLAGRDGDTQY
length: 13; V: TRBV13; J: TRBJ2-2; CDR3: ASSPAGVYSGELF
length: 10; V: TRBV28; J: TRBJ1-1; CDR3: ASSLSGVEAF
length: 12; V: TRBV4-3; J: TRBJ1-1; CDR3: ASSQQVDLREAF
length: 15; V: TRBV27; J: TRBJ2-3; CDR3: ASSSRTGAGGTDTQY
length: 13; V: TRBV15; J: TRBJ1-5; CDR3: ATSRGAGRNQPQH
length: 10; V: TRBV6-5; J: TRBJ1-2; CDR3: ASGRGRGGYT
length: 14; V: TRBV6-5; J: TRBJ2-5; CDR3: ASSYSWTGGQETQY
length: 12; V: TRBV9; J: TRBJ1-5; CDR3: ASSVEGAGQPQH
length: 11; V: TRBV7-9; J: TRBJ2-1; CDR3: ASSLASSGEQF
length: 14; V: TRBV7-2; J: TRBJ2-3; CDR3: ASSNSGTGFTDTQY
length: 12; V: TRBV6-5; J: TRBJ1-1; CDR3: ASSYSTVNTEAF
length: 15; V: TRBV10-3; J: TRBJ2-1; CDR3: AISEIARTSSYNEQF
length: 10; V: TRBV5-4; J: TRBJ1-1; CDR3: ASSSSGPEAF
length: 12; V: TRBV4-1; J: TRBJ2-7; CDR3: ASSQAGRPYEQY
length: 13; V: TRBV9; J: TRBJ2-3; CDR3: ASSVGRGGTDTQY
length: 11; V: TRBV7-2; J: TRBJ1-4; CDR3: ASSLGLEGKLF
length: 11; V: TRBV12-3/TRBV12-4; J: TRBJ1-2; CDR3: ASSLAGKGGYT
length: 14; V: TRBV7-9; J: TRBJ2-3; CDR3: ASSYLTAGTTDTQY
length: 11; V: TRBV6-2/TRBV6-3; J: TRBJ2-3; CDR3: ASSYMGPDTQY
length: 15; V: TRBV7-9; J: TRBJ1-1; CDR3: ASSPGQGGIFGAEAF
length: 12; V: TRBV6-5; J: TRBJ1-5; CDR3: ATTTSGGNQPQH
length: 14; V: TRBV11-2; J: TRBJ2-3; CDR3: ASSPRSSGGPDTQY
length: 13; V: TRBV7-9; J: TRBJ2-2; CDR3: ASRYPGQLTGELF
length: 16; V: TRBV21-1; J: TRBJ2-5; CDR3: ASSKVGLADLYQETQY
length: 14; V: TRBV7-9; J: TRBJ2-5; CDR3: ASSPELGGPEETQY
length: 13; V: TRBV6-6; J: TRBJ2-3; CDR3: ASSWASGATDTQY
length: 14; V: TRBV6-1; J: TRBJ1-5; CDR3: ASNHWTGEVNQPQH
length: 9; V: TRBV7-9; J: TRBJ1-1; CDR3: ASRTVSQVR
length: 13; V: TRBV9; J: TRBJ1-5; CDR3: ASSADGVNNQPQH
length: 9; V: TRBV24-1; J: TRBJ2-2; CDR3: ATSAGGELF
length: 12; V: TRBV4-1; J: TRBJ2-2; CDR3: ASSAGARGGELF
length: 12; V: TRBV29-1; J: TRBJ2-2; CDR3: SVEVRADTGELF
length: 13; V: TRBV7-3; J: TRBJ1-2; CDR3: ASSLYQGANYGYT
length: 10; V: TRBV9; J: TRBJ2-1; CDR3: ASSARSNEQF
length: 13; V: TRBV6-5; J: TRBJ1-1; CDR3: ASSYGWEAGTEAF
length: 13; V: TRBV24-1; J: TRBJ2-2; CDR3: ATSDGTENTGELF
length: 11; V: TRBV7-3; J: TRBJ1-1; CDR3: ASSWYRGSEAF
length: 13; V: TRBV2; J: TRBJ1-4; CDR3: ASSDSIATNEKLF
length: 13; V: TRBV5-1; J: TRBJ1-1; CDR3: ASSLTGGQSPEAF
length: 11; V: TRBV29-1; J: TRBJ2-1; CDR3: STRAGSYNEQF
length: 14; V: TRBV9; J: TRBJ2-2; CDR3: ASSDRFGANTGELF